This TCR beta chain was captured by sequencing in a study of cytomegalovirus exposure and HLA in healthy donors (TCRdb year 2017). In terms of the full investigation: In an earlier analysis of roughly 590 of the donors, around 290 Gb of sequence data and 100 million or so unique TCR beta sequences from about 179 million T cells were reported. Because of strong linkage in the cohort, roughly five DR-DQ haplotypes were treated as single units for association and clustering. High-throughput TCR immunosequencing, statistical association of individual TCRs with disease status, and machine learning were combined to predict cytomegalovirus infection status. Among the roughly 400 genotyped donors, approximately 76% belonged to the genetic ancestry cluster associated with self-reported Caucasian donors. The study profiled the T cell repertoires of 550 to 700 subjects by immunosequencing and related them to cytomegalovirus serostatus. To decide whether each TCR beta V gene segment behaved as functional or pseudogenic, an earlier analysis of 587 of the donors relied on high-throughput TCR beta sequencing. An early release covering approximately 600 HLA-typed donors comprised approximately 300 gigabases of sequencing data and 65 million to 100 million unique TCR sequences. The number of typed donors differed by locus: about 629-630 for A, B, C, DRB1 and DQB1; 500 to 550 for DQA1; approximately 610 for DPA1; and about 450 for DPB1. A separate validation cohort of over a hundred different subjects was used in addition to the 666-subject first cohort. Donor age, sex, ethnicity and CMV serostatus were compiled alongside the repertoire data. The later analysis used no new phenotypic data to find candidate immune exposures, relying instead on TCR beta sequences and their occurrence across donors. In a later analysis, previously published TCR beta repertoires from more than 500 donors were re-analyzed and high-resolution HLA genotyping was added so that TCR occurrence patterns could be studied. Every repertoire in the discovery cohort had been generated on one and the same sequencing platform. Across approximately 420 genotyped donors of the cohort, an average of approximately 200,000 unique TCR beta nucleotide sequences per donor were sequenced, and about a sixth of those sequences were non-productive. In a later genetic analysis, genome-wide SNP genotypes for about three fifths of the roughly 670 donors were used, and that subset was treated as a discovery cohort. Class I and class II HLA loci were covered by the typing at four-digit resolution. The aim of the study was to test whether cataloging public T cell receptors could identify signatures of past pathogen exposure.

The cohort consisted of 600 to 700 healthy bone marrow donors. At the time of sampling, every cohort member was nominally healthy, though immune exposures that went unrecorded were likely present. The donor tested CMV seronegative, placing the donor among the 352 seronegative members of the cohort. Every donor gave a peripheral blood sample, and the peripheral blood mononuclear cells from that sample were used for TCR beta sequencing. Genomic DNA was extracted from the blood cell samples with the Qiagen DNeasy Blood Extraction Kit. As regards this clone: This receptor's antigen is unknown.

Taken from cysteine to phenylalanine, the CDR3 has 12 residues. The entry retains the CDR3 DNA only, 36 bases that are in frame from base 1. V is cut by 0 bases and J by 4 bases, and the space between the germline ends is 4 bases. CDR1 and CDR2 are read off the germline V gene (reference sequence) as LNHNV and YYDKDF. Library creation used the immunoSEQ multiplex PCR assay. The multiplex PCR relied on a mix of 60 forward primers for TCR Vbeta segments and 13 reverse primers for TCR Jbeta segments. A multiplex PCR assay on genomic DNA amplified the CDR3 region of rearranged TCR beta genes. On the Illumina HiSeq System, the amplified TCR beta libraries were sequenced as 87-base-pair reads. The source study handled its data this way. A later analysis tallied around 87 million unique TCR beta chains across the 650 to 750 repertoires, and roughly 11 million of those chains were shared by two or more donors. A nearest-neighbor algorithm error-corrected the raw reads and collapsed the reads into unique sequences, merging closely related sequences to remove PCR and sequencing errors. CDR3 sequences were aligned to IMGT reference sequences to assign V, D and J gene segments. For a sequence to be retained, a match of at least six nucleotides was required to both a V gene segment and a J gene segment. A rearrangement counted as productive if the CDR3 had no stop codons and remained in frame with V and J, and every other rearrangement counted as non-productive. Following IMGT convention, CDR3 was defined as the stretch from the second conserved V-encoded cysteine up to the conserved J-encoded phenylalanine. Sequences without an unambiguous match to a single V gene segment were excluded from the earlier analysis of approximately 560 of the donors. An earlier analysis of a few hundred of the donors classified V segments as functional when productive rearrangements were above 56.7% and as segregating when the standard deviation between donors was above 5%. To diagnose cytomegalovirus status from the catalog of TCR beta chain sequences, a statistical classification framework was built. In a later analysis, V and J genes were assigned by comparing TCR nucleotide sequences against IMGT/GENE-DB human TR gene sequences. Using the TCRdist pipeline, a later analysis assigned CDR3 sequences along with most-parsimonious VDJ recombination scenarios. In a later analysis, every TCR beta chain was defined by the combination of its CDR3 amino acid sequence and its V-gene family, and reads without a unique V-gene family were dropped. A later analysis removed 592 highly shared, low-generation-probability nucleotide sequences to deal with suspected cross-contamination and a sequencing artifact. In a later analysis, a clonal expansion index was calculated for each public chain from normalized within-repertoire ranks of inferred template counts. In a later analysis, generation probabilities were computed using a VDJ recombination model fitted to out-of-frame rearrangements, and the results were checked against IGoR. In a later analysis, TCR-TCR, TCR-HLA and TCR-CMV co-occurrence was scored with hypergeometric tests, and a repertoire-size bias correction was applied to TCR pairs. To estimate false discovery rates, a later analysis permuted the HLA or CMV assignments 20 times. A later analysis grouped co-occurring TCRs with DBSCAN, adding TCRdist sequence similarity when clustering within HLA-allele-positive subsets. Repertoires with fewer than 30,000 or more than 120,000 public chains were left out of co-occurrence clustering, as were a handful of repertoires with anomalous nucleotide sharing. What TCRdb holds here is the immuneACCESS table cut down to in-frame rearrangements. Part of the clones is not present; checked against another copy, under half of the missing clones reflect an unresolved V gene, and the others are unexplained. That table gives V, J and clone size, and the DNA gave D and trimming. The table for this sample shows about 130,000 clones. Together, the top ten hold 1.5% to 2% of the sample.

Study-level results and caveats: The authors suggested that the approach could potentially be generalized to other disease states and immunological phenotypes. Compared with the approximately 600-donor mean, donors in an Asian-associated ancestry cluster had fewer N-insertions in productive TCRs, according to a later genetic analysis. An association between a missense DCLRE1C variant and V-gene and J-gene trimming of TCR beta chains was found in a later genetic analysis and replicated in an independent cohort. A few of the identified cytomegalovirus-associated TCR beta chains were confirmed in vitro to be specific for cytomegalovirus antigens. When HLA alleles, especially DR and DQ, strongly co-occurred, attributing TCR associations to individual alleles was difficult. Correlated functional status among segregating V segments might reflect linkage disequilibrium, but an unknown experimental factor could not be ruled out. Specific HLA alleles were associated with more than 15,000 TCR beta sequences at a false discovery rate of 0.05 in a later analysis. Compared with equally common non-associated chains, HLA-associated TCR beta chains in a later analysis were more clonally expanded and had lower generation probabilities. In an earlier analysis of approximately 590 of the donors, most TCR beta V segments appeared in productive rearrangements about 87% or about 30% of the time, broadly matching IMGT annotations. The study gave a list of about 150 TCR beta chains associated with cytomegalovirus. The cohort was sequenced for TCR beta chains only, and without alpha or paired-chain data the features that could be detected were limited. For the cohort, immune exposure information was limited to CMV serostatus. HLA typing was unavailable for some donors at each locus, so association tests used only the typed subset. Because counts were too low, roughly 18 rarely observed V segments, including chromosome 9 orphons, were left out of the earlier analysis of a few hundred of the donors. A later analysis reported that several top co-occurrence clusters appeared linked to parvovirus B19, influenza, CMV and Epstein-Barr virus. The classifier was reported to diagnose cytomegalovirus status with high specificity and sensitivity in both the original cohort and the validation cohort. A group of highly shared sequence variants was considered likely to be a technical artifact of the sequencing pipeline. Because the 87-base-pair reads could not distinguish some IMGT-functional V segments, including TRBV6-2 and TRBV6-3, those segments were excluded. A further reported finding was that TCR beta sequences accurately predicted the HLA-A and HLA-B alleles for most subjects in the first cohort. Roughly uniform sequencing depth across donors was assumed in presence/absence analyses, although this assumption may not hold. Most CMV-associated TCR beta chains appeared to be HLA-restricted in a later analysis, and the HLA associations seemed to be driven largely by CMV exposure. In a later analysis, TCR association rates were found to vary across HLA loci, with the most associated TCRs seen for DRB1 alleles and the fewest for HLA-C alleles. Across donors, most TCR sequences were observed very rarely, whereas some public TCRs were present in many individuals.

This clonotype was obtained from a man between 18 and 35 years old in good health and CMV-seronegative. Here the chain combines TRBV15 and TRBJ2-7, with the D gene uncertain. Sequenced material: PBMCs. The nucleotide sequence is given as TGTGCCACCAGCAGAGACAAATACGAGCAGTACTTC. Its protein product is CATSRDKYEQYF.